The source of this T cell receptor (beta chain) is a study of T-cell memory formation after mild COVID-19. TCRalpha and TCRbeta libraries used 5'RACE with constant-segment primers and UMIs. TCRdb called the 5' RACE reads again in MiXCR, with one record for every CDR3 protein. The sample contains hundreds of thousands of distinct CDR3 sequences, approximately 15% of which appear only once. This clonotype was counted ten times or more. The antigen is not known. Study-level points and caveats: Shrinking CD4+ clones were chiefly CM and EM; CD8+ ones were chiefly EMRA. Second-wave clones reaching peak frequency on day 37 lacked confirmed SARS-CoV-2 specificity.

The sequenced material came from PBMCs or a T cell subset sorted from them (not recorded which). The receptor's source is a man between 18 and 35 years old who had mild COVID-19 (a few samples of this study predate the infection). Cell type and time point are not known.

The CDR3 bases are TGCGCCAGCAGCCAAGGGGAGGTTGGCACAGATACGCAGTATTTT. Translating gives CASSQGEVGTDTQYF. The V call is TRBV4-3, the J call TRBJ2-3, with TRBD2 as a possible D gene (6 bases). The CDR3 length is 15 residues. Germline V gives CDR1 LGHNA, CDR2 YSLEER. Trimming shortened V by 1 base and J by 1 base, and 9 bases separated the two germline ends.